Listed below are T cell receptor beta chains from one sample, sequenced in a study of T cell responses to AZD1222 COVID-19 vaccine. The protocol was immunoSEQ multiplex PCR, while the TCRdb copy is restricted to in-frame clones and leaves out a portion. The sample shows 85,000 to 130,000 clones, about 86% of them seen only once. Sequenced here: peripheral blood, sampled on day 0 of AZD1222 vaccination. The receptors shown here come from an adult in good health. CDR3s leave out the opening cysteine and the closing phenylalanine or tryptophan. A D gene is named only where the DNA matches it firmly.

j_call: TRBJ2-3; v_call: TRBV10-3; d_call: TRBD2; cdr3_aa: AISEKQISGSTDTQY
j_call: TRBJ2-1; v_call: TRBV19; d_call: NA; cdr3_aa: ASSIIGANEQF
j_call: TRBJ2-1; v_call: TRBV5-4; d_call: NA; cdr3_aa: ASSLGGGAPSTYNEQF
j_call: TRBJ2-7; v_call: TRBV3-1/TRBV3-2; d_call: NA; cdr3_aa: ASSPACPRCLRDCPYEQY
j_call: TRBJ2-5; v_call: TRBV5-1; d_call: TRBD2; cdr3_aa: ASSRSGEGTQY
j_call: TRBJ1-2; v_call: TRBV6-4; d_call: NA; cdr3_aa: ASSNGAGGYT
j_call: TRBJ2-5; v_call: TRBV19; d_call: TRBD1; cdr3_aa: ASSTEGTGGSLRSQY
j_call: TRBJ1-5; v_call: TRBV6-1; d_call: NA; cdr3_aa: ASSELKGANQPQH
j_call: TRBJ2-3; v_call: TRBV20-1; d_call: NA; cdr3_aa: SASQRGHTDTQY
j_call: TRBJ1-6; v_call: TRBV2; d_call: NA; cdr3_aa: ASSERRSSYNSPLH
j_call: TRBJ1-1; v_call: TRBV2; d_call: NA; cdr3_aa: ASSLFSDGTEAF
j_call: TRBJ1-4; v_call: TRBV6-5; d_call: NA; cdr3_aa: ASSYSGRRVGEKLF
j_call: TRBJ1-4; v_call: TRBV14; d_call: NA; cdr3_aa: ASSQQLATNEKLF
j_call: TRBJ1-2; v_call: TRBV7-3; d_call: NA; cdr3_aa: ASSSPTSGGYT
j_call: TRBJ2-7; v_call: TRBV3-1/TRBV3-2; d_call: TRBD2; cdr3_aa: ASSQGAGEYEQY
j_call: TRBJ2-3; v_call: TRBV5-4; d_call: NA; cdr3_aa: ASSLDTDTQY
j_call: TRBJ1-2; v_call: TRBV5-5; d_call: TRBD1; cdr3_aa: ASSYSGQGARRYGYT
j_call: TRBJ1-2; v_call: TRBV28; d_call: NA; cdr3_aa: ASSLPGRGGYT
j_call: TRBJ1-2; v_call: TRBV5-1; d_call: NA; cdr3_aa: ASSKGAGNYGYT
j_call: TRBJ2-3; v_call: TRBV15; d_call: TRBD2; cdr3_aa: ATSRARTSGGDPGTQY
j_call: TRBJ2-1; v_call: TRBV6-2/TRBV6-3; d_call: TRBD2; cdr3_aa: ASSSSSGGSYNEQF
j_call: TRBJ1-2; v_call: TRBV3-1/TRBV3-2; d_call: NA; cdr3_aa: ASSPGRERGYT
j_call: TRBJ1-2; v_call: TRBV2; d_call: TRBD1; cdr3_aa: ASRSGQGARGYT
j_call: TRBJ2-5; v_call: TRBV2; d_call: TRBD2; cdr3_aa: ASKLAGTSKETQY
j_call: TRBJ1-2; v_call: TRBV7-3; d_call: NA; cdr3_aa: ASSLTGGNYGYT
j_call: TRBJ2-2; v_call: TRBV6-1; d_call: TRBD1; cdr3_aa: ASSELTGVTGELF
j_call: TRBJ2-5; v_call: TRBV11-3; d_call: NA; cdr3_aa: ASSRSTGEDHQETQY
j_call: TRBJ1-2; v_call: TRBV18; d_call: NA; cdr3_aa: ASSSGKEGYGYT
j_call: TRBJ1-3; v_call: TRBV11-2; d_call: NA; cdr3_aa: ASSSSPPGPGGGNTIY
j_call: TRBJ2-5; v_call: TRBV28; d_call: TRBD1; cdr3_aa: ASSRDSLQETQY
j_call: TRBJ1-2; v_call: TRBV30; d_call: TRBD1; cdr3_aa: AWNRDRGHGYT
j_call: TRBJ1-3; v_call: TRBV7-2; d_call: NA; cdr3_aa: ASSFRTGSGNTIY
j_call: TRBJ2-2; v_call: TRBV7-2; d_call: NA; cdr3_aa: ASSLYRTTGELF
j_call: TRBJ2-1; v_call: TRBV11-2; d_call: NA; cdr3_aa: ASSLSGNSHNEQF
j_call: TRBJ2-3; v_call: TRBV9; d_call: TRBD2; cdr3_aa: ASSVVVAGETDTQY
j_call: TRBJ1-5; v_call: TRBV18; d_call: NA; cdr3_aa: ASSLGYSNQPQH
j_call: TRBJ1-1; v_call: TRBV14; d_call: NA; cdr3_aa: ASSQLGGWGNTEAF
j_call: TRBJ1-3; v_call: TRBV5-1; d_call: NA; cdr3_aa: ASSSQGIGNTIY
j_call: TRBJ1-2; v_call: TRBV18; d_call: NA; cdr3_aa: ASSPLREGYT
j_call: TRBJ2-2; v_call: TRBV12-3/TRBV12-4; d_call: NA; cdr3_aa: ASNDRNTGELF
j_call: TRBJ2-3; v_call: TRBV28; d_call: NA; cdr3_aa: ASSSQGPSTDTQY
j_call: TRBJ2-5; v_call: TRBV7-8; d_call: NA; cdr3_aa: ASSYFREETQY
j_call: TRBJ2-5; v_call: TRBV18; d_call: NA; cdr3_aa: ASSPPGREETQY
j_call: TRBJ1-5; v_call: TRBV12-3/TRBV12-4; d_call: NA; cdr3_aa: ASSLGLGVQH
j_call: TRBJ1-2; v_call: TRBV9; d_call: NA; cdr3_aa: ASSERIGYGYT
j_call: TRBJ1-5; v_call: TRBV30; d_call: TRBD1; cdr3_aa: AWSVDRGGQPQH
j_call: TRBJ1-2; v_call: TRBV7-8; d_call: NA; cdr3_aa: ASSLAVQDRGYT
j_call: TRBJ1-5; v_call: TRBV19; d_call: TRBD1; cdr3_aa: ASSILTGGGQPQH
j_call: TRBJ1-1; v_call: TRBV6-6; d_call: NA; cdr3_aa: ASRSPTNTEAF
j_call: TRBJ2-7; v_call: TRBV4-3; d_call: TRBD2; cdr3_aa: ASSQDLAGHTYEQY
j_call: TRBJ1-3; v_call: TRBV5-1; d_call: NA; cdr3_aa: ASSSSGVGSGNTIY
j_call: TRBJ2-2; v_call: TRBV7-9; d_call: NA; cdr3_aa: ASSIRSLAGELF
j_call: TRBJ1-1; v_call: TRBV6-5; d_call: NA; cdr3_aa: ASSYSGLGAAF
j_call: TRBJ1-3; v_call: TRBV19; d_call: NA; cdr3_aa: ASSQQTSGSGNTIY